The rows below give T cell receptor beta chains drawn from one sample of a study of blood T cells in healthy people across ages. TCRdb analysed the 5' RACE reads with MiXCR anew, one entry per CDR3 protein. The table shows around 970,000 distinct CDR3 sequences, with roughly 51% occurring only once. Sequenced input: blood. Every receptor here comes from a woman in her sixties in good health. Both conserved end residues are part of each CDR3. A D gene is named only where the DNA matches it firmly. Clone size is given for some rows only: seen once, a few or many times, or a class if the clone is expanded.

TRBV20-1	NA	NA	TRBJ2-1	CSARGGAYNEQFF	TGCAGTGCTAGAGGGGGGGCCTACAATGAGCAGTTCTTC
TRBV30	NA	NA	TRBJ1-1	CAWSDTTPEAFF	TGTGCCTGGAGCGATACGACCCCTGAAGCTTTCTTT
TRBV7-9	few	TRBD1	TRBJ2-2	CASSSVGQGNTGELFF	TGTGCCAGCAGCTCCGTCGGACAGGGAAACACCGGGGAGCTGTTTTTT
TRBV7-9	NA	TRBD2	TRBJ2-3	CASSPAGRVTDTQYF	TGTGCCAGCAGCCCCGCCGGGAGGGTCACAGATACGCAGTATTTT
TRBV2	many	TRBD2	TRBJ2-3	CARGLVTDTQYF	TGTGCCAGAGGACTAGTAACAGATACGCAGTATTTT
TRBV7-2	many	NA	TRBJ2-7	CASSRVRYEQYF	TGTGCCAGCAGCCGTGTCCGCTACGAGCAGTACTTC
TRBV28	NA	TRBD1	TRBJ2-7	CASSKTGTRFYEQYF	TGTGCCAGCAGTAAGACAGGGACGCGATTTTACGAGCAGTACTTC
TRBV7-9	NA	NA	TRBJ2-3	CASSERVGDSTQYF	TGTGCCAGCAGCGAACGAGTGGGGGACTCTACGCAGTATTTT
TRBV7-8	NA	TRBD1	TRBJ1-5	CASSGGTGINQPQHF	TGTGCCAGCAGCGGCGGGACAGGAATTAATCAGCCCCAGCATTTT
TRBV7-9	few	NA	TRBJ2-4	CASKGIRTWGQYF	TGTGCCAGCAAAGGTATCAGAACCTGGGGGCAGTACTTC
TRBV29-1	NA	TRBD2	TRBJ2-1	CSVAWREGPWFF	TGCAGCGTTGCGTGGCGGGAGGGCCCGTGGTTCTTC
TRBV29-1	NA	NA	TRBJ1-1	CSAVPRGEAFF	TGCAGCGCAGTCCCCAGGGGAGAAGCTTTCTTT
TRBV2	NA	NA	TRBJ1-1	CASSEFWNTEAFF	TGTGCCAGCAGTGAATTCTGGAACACTGAAGCTTTCTTT
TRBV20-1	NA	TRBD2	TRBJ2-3	CSAPLAGAPDTQYF	TGCAGTGCCCCTCTCGCGGGAGCCCCCGATACGCAGTATTTT
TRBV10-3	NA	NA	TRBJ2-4	CAISGGESIQYF	TGTGCCATCAGTGGGGGGGAGTCGATTCAGTACTTC
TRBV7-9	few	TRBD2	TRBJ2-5	CASSWGVAGGHQETQYF	TGTGCCAGCAGCTGGGGGGTAGCGGGAGGACACCAAGAGACCCAGTACTTC
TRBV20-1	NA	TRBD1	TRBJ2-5	CSARDWGQPRETQYF	TGCAGTGCTAGAGATTGGGGACAGCCAAGGGAGACCCAGTACTTC
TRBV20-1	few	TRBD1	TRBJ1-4	CSAIRPGQGYEKLFF	TGCAGTGCGATTCGACCGGGACAGGGATATGAAAAACTGTTTTTT
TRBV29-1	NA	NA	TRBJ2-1	CSVRGDSKVNEQFF	TGCAGCGTCCGCGGGGACTCGAAGGTGAATGAGCAGTTCTTC
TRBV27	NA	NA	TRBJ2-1	CASSLFSSDEQFF	TGTGCCAGCAGTTTATTCTCGTCTGACGAGCAGTTCTTC
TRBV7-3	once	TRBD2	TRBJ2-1	CASSLTGLVTNEQFF	TGTGCCAGCAGCTTAACGGGACTAGTAACCAATGAGCAGTTCTTC
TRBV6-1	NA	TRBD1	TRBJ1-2	CASSTGTGIAYGYTF	TGTGCCAGCAGTACCGGGACAGGGATCGCCTATGGCTACACCTTC
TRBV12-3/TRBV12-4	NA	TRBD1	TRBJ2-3	CASSRHGTGGRTTDTQYF	TGTGCCAGCAGCCGACACGGGACAGGGGGTAGGACCACAGATACGCAGTATTTT
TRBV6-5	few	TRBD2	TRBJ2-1	CASSRAGTRTNEQFF	TGTGCCAGCAGTAGGGCCGGGACTAGAACCAATGAGCAGTTCTTC
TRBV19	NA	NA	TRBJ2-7	CASSATGTRNYEQYF	TGTGCCAGTAGTGCCACCGGGACACGGAACTACGAGCAGTACTTC
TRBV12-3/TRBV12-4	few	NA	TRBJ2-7	CASSPVYRDSIYEQYF	TGTGCCAGCAGCCCGGTTTATAGGGACTCCATCTACGAGCAGTACTTC
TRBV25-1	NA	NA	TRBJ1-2	CASSEFERGYGYTF	TGTGCCAGCAGTGAATTTGAGAGAGGCTATGGCTACACCTTC
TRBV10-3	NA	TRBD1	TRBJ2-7	CAISSSGTGAYEQYF	TGTGCCATCAGCTCGTCCGGGACAGGTGCCTACGAGCAGTACTTC
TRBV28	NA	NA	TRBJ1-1	CAGSPAWGNTEAFF	TGTGCCGGCAGCCCCGCGTGGGGGAACACTGAAGCTTTCTTT
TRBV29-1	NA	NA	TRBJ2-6	CSAVGSNSGANVLTF	TGCAGCGCTGTGGGGTCAAACTCTGGGGCCAACGTCCTGACTTTC
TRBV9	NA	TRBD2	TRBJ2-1	CASSVVTSVNNEQFF	TGTGCCAGCAGCGTAGTGACTAGCGTGAACAATGAGCAGTTCTTC
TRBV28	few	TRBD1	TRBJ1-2	CAARDSYGYTF	TGTGCCGCCCGGGACAGCTATGGCTACACCTTC
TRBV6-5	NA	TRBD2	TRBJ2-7	CASSPPGLAGEYF	TGTGCCAGCAGTCCACCGGGACTAGCGGGAGAGTACTTC
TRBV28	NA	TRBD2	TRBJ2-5	CASSLWTGGPQGTQYF	TGTGCCAGCAGTTTATGGACGGGAGGTCCCCAAGGGACCCAGTACTTC
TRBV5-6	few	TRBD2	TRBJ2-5	CASSLVLAGVETQYF	TGTGCCAGCAGCTTGGTCCTAGCGGGAGTTGAGACCCAGTACTTC